The 4 T cell receptor beta chains below come from one sample, sequenced in a study of glioma-infiltrating T cells after dendritic cell vaccination. Assay used: immunoSEQ multiplex PCR; TCRdb lists only in-frame clones, some missing. Among under 100,000 clones listed, over 65% were seen once. The sequences come from blood, collected before dendritic cell vaccination. The receptors shown here come from a human donor with glioblastoma.

V and J are TRBV4-3 and TRBJ2-2; 9 bases agree with TRBD2. The germline V gene encodes CDR1 LGHNA and CDR2 YSLEER. The CDR3 covers 15 residues. The trim removed 0 bases at V and 7 bases at J, leaving 3 bases unmatched. For the CDR3, the DNA is TGCGCCAGCAGCCAAGATAGTAGCGGGAGCGGGGAGCTGTTTTTT. This sequence encodes CASSQDSSGSGELFF.

The chain recombines TRBV9 with TRBJ2-2; 9 nucleotides match TRBD2. Per germline, CDR1 SGDLS and CDR2 YYNGEE. V lost 3 bases and J lost 6; bases outside the gene matches: 6. CDR3 size: 15 residues. As DNA, the CDR3 is TGTGCCAGCAGCGCGGGACTAGCTATGGCCGGGGAGCTGTTTTTT. Translated: CASSAGLAMAGELFF.

This chain connects TRBV27 to TRBJ1-1; TRBD1 aligns across 9 bases. This CDR3 comprises 15 residues. Germline CDR1 is MNHEY and CDR2 is SMNVEV (reference sequence). The J segment lost 3 bases and the V segment lost 7 bases, leaving 9 bases of the junction unmatched. The chain's CDR3 is CASTPSQGAYTEAFF. CDR3 nucleotide sequence: TGTGCCAGCACCCCCTCACAGGGGGCTTACACTGAAGCTTTCTTT.

This chain uses TRBV14 with TRBJ1-2; 7 positions match TRBD1. This CDR3 comprises 15 residues. V lost 5 bases to trimming and J lost 5 bases; unmatched junction nucleotides: 11. Germline values: CDR1 SGHDN, CDR2 FVKESK. The CDR3 DNA is TGTGCCAGCAGCGGGGATTTACAGGGGATATATGGCTACACCTTC. Its translation is CASSGDLQGIYGYTF. Together with reference TRBV14 and TRBJ1-2, the CDR3 gives the full variable domain: EAGVTQFPSHSVIEKGQTVTLRCDPISGHDNLYWYRRVMGKEIKFLLHFVKESKQDESGMPNNRFLAERTGGTYSTLKVQPAELEDSGVYFCASSGDLQGIYGYTFGSGTRLTVV.